The next 20 T cell receptor beta chains were all read from a single sample in a study of T cells in Graves' hyperthyroidism and ophthalmopathy (dated by TCRdb to between 2018 and 2021). Library preparation employed multiplex PCR. Instrument on record: Illumina HiSeq 2000. The TCR beta CDR3 regions were amplified from the RNA transcripts. The TCR CDR3 was subjected to a first round of RT-PCR using the HTBI primer set and the Qiagen OneStep RT-PCR kit. TCRdb reprocessed the public reads (quality trimming at Q25 with fastp, clone calling with MiXCR) and kept in-frame beta chains. A single entry per CDR3 protein holds the most common genes and DNA from its merged rows. The sample profile shows about 500,000 distinct CDR3 sequences; 14% of them were found once. Together, the top ten hold over 15% of the sample. Sequencing used blood. The receptors were gathered from a woman between 18 and 29 years old with Graves' hyperthyroidism.

There are many counts of this clonotype. This rearrangement joins TRBV7-9 to TRBJ1-1, with D maybe TRBD1 (5 bases). This CDR3 is built from 16 residues. V was trimmed by 5 bases and J by 1 base, leaving 17 bases between them. Germline loops: CDR1 SEHNR, CDR2 FQNEAQ (reference sequence). The CDR3 sequence is CASSPTITGPNTEAFF. The CDR3 DNA follows: TGTGCCAGCAGCCCAACGATAACAGGACCGAACACTGAAGCTTTCTTT. The full variable domain, its missing parts supplied by reference TRBV7-9 and TRBJ1-1, is DTGVSQNPRHKITKRGQNVTFRCDPISEHNRLYWYRQTLGQGPEFLTYFQNEAQLEKSRLLSDRFSAERPKGSFSTLEIQRTEQGDSAMYLCASSPTITGPNTEAFFGQGTRLTVV.

In its sample, this clonotype was seen a few times. The V gene is TRBV19, the J gene TRBJ2-1; maybe TRBD2 (6 bases). Trimming cost V 0 bases and J 7 bases, with 10 bases left between them. The CDR3 runs 14 residues. From germline, CDR1 is LNHDA and CDR2 SQIVND (reference sequence). The CDR3: CASSIEDGSNEQFF. The CDR3 bases are TGTGCCAGTAGTATAGAAGACGGGAGTAATGAGCAGTTCTTC.

This clonotype was seen many times. The rearrangement links TRBV6-1 to TRBJ1-5; maybe TRBD1 (6 bases). Germline CDR1 and CDR2: MNHNS and SASEGT. The CDR3 is 13 amino acids. Trimming removed 6 bases from V and 4 bases from J, with 10 bases in between. In DNA, the CDR3 is TGTGCCAGCAGGCGAGACAGGAATCAGCCCCAGCATTTT. Translated: CASRRDRNQPQHF.

This clonotype appeared a few times. The chain has TRBV19 and TRBJ2-3; D remains unclear. V gave up 3 bases and J gave up 6 bases, with 16 bases separating them. This CDR3 contains 15 residues. Germline CDR1 LNHDA, CDR2 SQIVND (reference sequence). CDR3 sequence reads: CASSILPNLGDTQYF. In nucleotides, the CDR3 is TGTGCCAGTAGTATCCTCCCGAACCTCGGTGATACGCAGTATTTT.

The sample holds many counts of this clonotype. The rearrangement joins TRBV15 to TRBJ1-1; TRBD1 is a possible D gene (5 bases). The CDR3 runs to 14 residues. Between the trimmed V and J ends, which lost 5 bases and 1 base, there was a span of 11 bases. The germline V gene has CDR1 LNHNV and CDR2 YYDKDF (reference sequence). The DNA for the CDR3 is TGTGCCACCAGCCACCGACAGTCGAACACTGAAGCTTTCTTT. Its translation: CATSHRQSNTEAFF.

This clonotype was counted ten times or more. The chain recombines TRBV7-3 with TRBJ2-2; perhaps TRBD2 as D (5 bases). Trimming took off 2 bases at V and 3 bases at J, with 16 bases between the two ends. From germline, CDR1 is SGHTA and CDR2 FQGTGA. The length of the CDR3 is 17 residues. DNA for the CDR3: TGTGCCAGCAGCTTAGAGGGTATATCTAGGGACACCGGGGAGCTGTTTTTT. Translation gives CASSLEGISRDTGELFF.

This clonotype showed up just a few times. The rearrangement joins TRBV12-3 or TRBV12-4 to TRBJ2-2; maybe TRBD1 (5 bases). This CDR3 is 16 amino acids long. The ends were cut back, 3 bases at V and 2 bases at J, with 13 bases in the middle. The CDR3 loop reads CASSLQGFLNTGELFF. For the CDR3, the DNA is TGTGCCAGCAGTTTGCAGGGATTTTTAAACACCGGGGAGCTGTTTTTT.

This clonotype has a handful of counts. This chain uses TRBV20-1 with TRBJ1-2; no clear D. Germline values: CDR1 DFQATT, CDR2 SNEGSKA (reference sequence). Trimming took off 7 bases at V and 8 bases at J, with 14 bases between the two ends. The CDR3 extends over 11 amino acids. CDR3 nucleotide sequence: TGCAGTGTCCTTTCGGGAAACGGCTACACCTTC. Its protein is CSVLSGNGYTF.

This clonotype was picked up many times. The V call is TRBV30, the J call TRBJ2-7; D unresolved. Germline-derived CDR1 and CDR2 are GTSNPN and SVGIG (reference sequence). V shed 5 bases and J shed 7 bases, with 12 bases lying between them. The length of the CDR3 is 11 residues. The CDR3 spells CAWVYGREQYF. The CDR3 region has the DNA TGTGCCTGGGTGTATGGGCGGGAGCAGTACTTC.

This clonotype was observed at least ten times. The chain has TRBV5-1 and TRBJ2-2; D is perhaps TRBD1 (5 bases). V lost 2 bases and J lost 7, with 15 bases in between. From germline, CDR1 is SGHRS and CDR2 YFSETQ. The CDR3 contains 15 residues. In DNA, the CDR3 is TGCGCCAGCAGCTTTGGGCAGGGTCGGTTCGGGGAGCTGTTTTTT. This sequence encodes CASSFGQGRFGELFF.

This clonotype showed up many times. The gene calls are TRBV7-3 and TRBJ1-1, with 8 nucleotides matching TRBD1. The V gene end was trimmed by 5 bases and the J gene end by 5 bases; junction bases not matched to a gene: 10. The CDR3 sequence is 15 residues long. Per the germline V gene, CDR1 is SGHTA and CDR2 is FQGTGA. This CDR3 reads CASSRDQGAGTEAFF. CDR3 in DNA: TGTGCCAGCAGCCGGGACCAGGGGGCAGGAACTGAAGCTTTCTTT.

This clonotype was observed many times. The V and J genes are TRBV4-1 and TRBJ2-7; D ambiguous. The ends were cut back, 0 bases at V and 3 bases at J, with 9 bases in the middle. CDR1 and CDR2 from the germline V gene are MGHRA and YSYEKL. This CDR3 is 14 amino acids long. The CDR3 DNA is TGCGCCAGCAGCCAAGAAGACGGCTACTACGAGCAGTACTTC. It codes for CASSQEDGYYEQYF.

In this sample, this clonotype turned up a few times. V gene TRBV10-2 combines with J gene TRBJ1-4; no definite D call. V was clipped by 5 bases and J by 0 bases, with 7 bases between them. The CDR3 is 14 amino acids. Looked up from germline, CDR1 is WSHSY and CDR2 is SAAADI. The CDR3 spells CASSITATNEKLFF. The CDR3 DNA follows: TGCGCCAGCAGTATTACTGCAACTAATGAAAAACTGTTTTTT.

The sample holds a few counts of this clonotype. The chain recombines TRBV20-1 with TRBJ1-2, with 7 bases matching TRBD1. V was pared by 3 bases and J by 1 base, with 5 bases of the junction left unmatched. There are 14 residues in the CDR3. The germline V gene encodes CDR1 DFQATT and CDR2 SNEGSKA (reference sequence). CDR3 coding DNA: TGCAGTGCTAGGAAGGGGGCGGTTAACTATGGCTACACCTTC. The encoded protein is CSARKGAVNYGYTF.

This clonotype was seen many times. The genes are TRBV19 and TRBJ1-1; 8 bases fit TRBD1. CDR1 LNHDA and CDR2 SQIVND come from the germline V gene (reference sequence). The CDR3 has 17 residues. The V gene end was trimmed by 2 bases and the J gene end by 0 bases; junction bases not matched to a gene: 8. The CDR3 DNA is TGTGCCAGTAGTATATTCCGGACAGGGAAGATGAACACTGAAGCTTTCTTT. Amino acids: CASSIFRTGKMNTEAFF. The whole variable domain, filled in from reference TRBV19 and TRBJ1-1, reads DGGITQSPKYLFRKEGQNVTLSCEQNLNHDAMYWYRQDPGQGLRLIYYSQIVNDFQKGDIAEGYSVSREKKESFPLTVTSAQKNPTAFYLCASSIFRTGKMNTEAFFGQGTRLTVV.

This clonotype was recorded at least ten times. J is TRBJ2-1 and V is TRBV20-1; tentative D call: TRBD2 (5 bases). V lost 8 bases and J 0 bases, leaving 14 bases between the germline ends. CDR1 and CDR2 from the germline V gene are DFQATT and SNEGSKA (reference sequence). The CDR3 is made up of 14 amino acids. The CDR3 bases are TGCAGTCCGAGAACTAGTTACTCCTACAATGAGCAGTTCTTC. Its translation is CSPRTSYSYNEQFF.

The V call is TRBV6-5, the J call TRBJ1-2; maybe TRBD1 (6 bases). Germline values: CDR1 MNHEY, CDR2 SVGAGI. The V and J ends lost 2 bases and 1 base respectively, with 14 bases between them. The CDR3 length is 16 residues. Here the CDR3 DNA reads TGTGCCAGCAGTTACGGGGGGGCCAGCTTTAACTATGGCTACACCTTC. Amino acid sequence: CASSYGGASFNYGYTF.

This clonotype appeared many times. The chain recombines TRBV12-3 or TRBV12-4 with TRBJ1-1; perhaps TRBD1 as D (6 bases). The CDR3 sequence is 14 residues long. V lost 4 bases and J 2 bases, leaving 11 bases between the germline ends. The CDR3: CASSSADSNTEAFF. The CDR3 DNA reads as TGTGCCAGCAGTTCTGCGGACAGCAACACTGAAGCTTTCTTT.

This chain joins TRBV25-1 and TRBJ2-5; D is uncertain. Trimming pared 4 bases from V and 7 bases from J, leaving 16 bases between. The CDR3 runs to 14 residues. CDR1 MGHDK and CDR2 SYGVNS come from the germline V gene. CDR3 sequence reads: CASSVPQNYGTQYF. DNA of the CDR3: TGTGCCAGCAGTGTGCCCCAAAACTATGGGACCCAGTACTTC.

The gene calls are TRBV7-2 and TRBJ2-7; TRBD1 aligns across 10 bases. The CDR3 consists of 14 residues. Germline V gene lookup returns CDR1 SGHTA and CDR2 FQGNSA. Trimming took 4 bases from V and 6 from J; bases not matched to a gene: 6. This chain's CDR3 is CASSWTGGTGEQYF. The CDR3, as DNA: TGTGCCAGCAGCTGGACAGGGGGTACTGGCGAGCAGTACTTC.